The source of this TCR beta chain is a study of T cell responses to AZD1222 COVID-19 vaccine. Overall study findings and caveats: Regions 160-218 and 743-854 dominated among vaccine-associated CD4 TCRs spanning spike. Compared with day 0, the breadth and depth of the Spike-specific TCR repertoire rose significantly after two doses of AZD1222. White British ancestry dominated among donors, who included more females, and clonal diversity was possibly underestimated. Without day 14 samples, only post-peak T cell repertoires were studied.

Measured with immunoSEQ multiplex PCR; TCRdb has only the in-frame clones, and not every one. The table shows about 110,000 clones, with about 91% occurring only once. With regard to this clone: Its antigen is undetermined.

The CDR3 length is 17 residues. Germline CDR1 SNHLY, CDR2 FYNNEI. V dropped 6 bases and J dropped 0; count of bases not matched to a gene: 6. The sequence was obtained from an adult who received the AZD1222 COVID-19 vaccine. Specimen: peripheral blood, collected 28 days after the second AZD1222 dose. The chain uses TRBV2 and TRBJ2-2; TRBD2 matches at 11 bases. CDR3 coding DNA: TGTGCCAGCAGGCCGGGACTAGCGGACGCGAACACCGGGGAGCTGTTTTTT. It yields the protein CASRPGLADANTGELFF.